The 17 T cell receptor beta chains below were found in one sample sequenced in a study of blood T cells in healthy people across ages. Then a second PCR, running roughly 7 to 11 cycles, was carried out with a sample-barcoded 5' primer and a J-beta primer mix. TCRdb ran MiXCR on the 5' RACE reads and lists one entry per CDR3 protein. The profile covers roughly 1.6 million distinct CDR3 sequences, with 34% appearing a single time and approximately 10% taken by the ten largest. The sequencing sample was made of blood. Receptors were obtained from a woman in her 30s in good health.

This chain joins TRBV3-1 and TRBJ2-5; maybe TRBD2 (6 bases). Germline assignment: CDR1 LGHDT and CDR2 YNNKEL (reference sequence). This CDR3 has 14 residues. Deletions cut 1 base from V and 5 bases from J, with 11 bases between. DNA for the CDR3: TGTGCCAGCAGCCAAGGACTAGTGAGGGAGACCCAGTACTTC. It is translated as CASSQGLVRETQYF.

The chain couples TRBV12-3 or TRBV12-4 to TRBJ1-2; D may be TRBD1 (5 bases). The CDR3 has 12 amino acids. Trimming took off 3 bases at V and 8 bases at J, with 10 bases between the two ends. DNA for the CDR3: TGTGCCAGCAGTTTGACAGTTTCGGGCTACACCTTC. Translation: CASSLTVSGYTF.

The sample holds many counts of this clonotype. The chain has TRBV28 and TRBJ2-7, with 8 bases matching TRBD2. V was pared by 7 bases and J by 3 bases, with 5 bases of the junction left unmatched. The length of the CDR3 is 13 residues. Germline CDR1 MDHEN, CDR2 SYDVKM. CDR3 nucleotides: TGTGCCAGCAATAGCGGGAACGACTACGAGCAGTACTTC. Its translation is CASNSGNDYEQYF.

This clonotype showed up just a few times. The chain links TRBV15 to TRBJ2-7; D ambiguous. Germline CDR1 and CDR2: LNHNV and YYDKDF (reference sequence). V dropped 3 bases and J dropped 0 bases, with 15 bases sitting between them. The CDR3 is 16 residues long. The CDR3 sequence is CATSSWKAQASYEQYF. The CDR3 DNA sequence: TGTGCCACCAGCAGTTGGAAAGCGCAAGCCTCCTACGAGCAGTACTTC.

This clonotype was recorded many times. The CDR3 region has the DNA TGTGCCAGCAGCCAAGGGGGAGCCTACGAGCAGTACTTC. Its protein is CASSQGGAYEQYF. The chain combines TRBV3-1 with TRBJ2-7, with TRBD2 as a possible D gene (5 bases). Trimming shortened V by 1 base and J by 2 bases, and 6 bases separated the two germline ends. This CDR3 is 13 amino acids long. Germline CDR1 and CDR2: LGHDT and YNNKEL (reference sequence).

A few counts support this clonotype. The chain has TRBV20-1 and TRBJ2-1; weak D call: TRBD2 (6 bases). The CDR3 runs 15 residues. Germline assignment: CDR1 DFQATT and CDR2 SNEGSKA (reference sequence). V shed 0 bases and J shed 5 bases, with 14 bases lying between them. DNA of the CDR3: TGCAGTGCTAGAGATTACAGACTAGGACACAATGAGCAGTTCTTC. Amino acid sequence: CSARDYRLGHNEQFF.

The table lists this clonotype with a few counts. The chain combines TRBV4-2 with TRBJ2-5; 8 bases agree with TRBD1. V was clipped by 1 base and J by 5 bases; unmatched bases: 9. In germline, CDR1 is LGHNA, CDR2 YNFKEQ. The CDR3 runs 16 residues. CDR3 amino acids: CASSQAGTGSQETQYF. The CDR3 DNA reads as TGTGCCAGCAGCCAAGCGGGGACAGGCTCTCAGGAGACCCAGTACTTC.

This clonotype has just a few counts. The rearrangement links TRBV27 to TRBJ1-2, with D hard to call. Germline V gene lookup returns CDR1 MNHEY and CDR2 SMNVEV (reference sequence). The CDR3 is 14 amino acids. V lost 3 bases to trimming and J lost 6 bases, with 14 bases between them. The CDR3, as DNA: TGTGCCAGCAGTTTCGCCCCGGGGTCGAATGGCTACACCTTC. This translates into CASSFAPGSNGYTF.

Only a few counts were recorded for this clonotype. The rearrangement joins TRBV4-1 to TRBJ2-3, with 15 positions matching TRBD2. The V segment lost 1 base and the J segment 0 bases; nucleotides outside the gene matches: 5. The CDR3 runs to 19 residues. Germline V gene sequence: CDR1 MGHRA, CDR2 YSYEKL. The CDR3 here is CASSQAGLAGGPSTDTQYF. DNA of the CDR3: TGCGCCAGCAGCCAAGCCGGACTAGCGGGGGGGCCTAGCACAGATACGCAGTATTTT.

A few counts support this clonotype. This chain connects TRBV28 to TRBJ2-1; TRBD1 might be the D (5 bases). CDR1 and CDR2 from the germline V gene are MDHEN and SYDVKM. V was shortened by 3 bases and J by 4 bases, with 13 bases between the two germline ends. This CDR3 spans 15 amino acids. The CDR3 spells CASSFRQIPYNEQFF. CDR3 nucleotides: TGTGCCAGCAGTTTTAGACAGATACCATACAATGAGCAGTTCTTC.

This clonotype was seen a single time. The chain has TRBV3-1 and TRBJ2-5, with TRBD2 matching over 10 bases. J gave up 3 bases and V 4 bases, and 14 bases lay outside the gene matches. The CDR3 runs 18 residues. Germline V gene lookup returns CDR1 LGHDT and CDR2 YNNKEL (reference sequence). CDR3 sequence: CASSPGLAKKLVKETQYF. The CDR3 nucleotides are TGTGCCAGCAGCCCGGGACTAGCGAAGAAACTGGTGAAAGAGACCCAGTACTTC.

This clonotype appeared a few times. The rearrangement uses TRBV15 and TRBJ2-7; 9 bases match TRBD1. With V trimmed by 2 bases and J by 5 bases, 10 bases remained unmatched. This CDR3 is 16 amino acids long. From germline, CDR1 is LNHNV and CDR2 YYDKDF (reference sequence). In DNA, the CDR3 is TGTGCCACCAGCAGACCGCCCCCGGGACAGGGACACGAGCAGTACTTC. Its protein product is CATSRPPPGQGHEQYF. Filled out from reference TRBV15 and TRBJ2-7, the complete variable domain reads DAMVIQNPRYQVTQFGKPVTLSCSQTLNHNVMYWYQQKSSQAPKLLFHYYDKDFNNEADTPDNFQSRRPNTSFCFLDIRSPGLGDTAMYLCATSRPPPGQGHEQYFGPGTRLTVT.

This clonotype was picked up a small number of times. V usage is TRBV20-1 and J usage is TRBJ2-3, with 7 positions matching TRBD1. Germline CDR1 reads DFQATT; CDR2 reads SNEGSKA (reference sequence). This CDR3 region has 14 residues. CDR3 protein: CSVGQVKGTDTQYF. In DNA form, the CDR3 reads TGCAGCGTAGGACAGGTTAAGGGCACAGATACGCAGTATTTT.

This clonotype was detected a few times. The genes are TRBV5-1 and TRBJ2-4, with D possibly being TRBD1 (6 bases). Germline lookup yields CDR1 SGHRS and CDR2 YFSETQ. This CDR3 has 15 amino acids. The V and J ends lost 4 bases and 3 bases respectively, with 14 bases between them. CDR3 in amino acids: CASSPLTGIKNIQYF. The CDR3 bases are TGCGCCAGCAGCCCCCTAACAGGGATCAAAAACATTCAGTACTTC. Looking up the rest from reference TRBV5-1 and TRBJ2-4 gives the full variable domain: KAGVTQTPRYLIKTRGQQVTLSCSPISGHRSVSWYQQTPGQGLQFLFEYFSETQRNKGNFPGRFSGRQFSNSRSEMNVSTLELGDSALYLCASSPLTGIKNIQYFGAGTRLSVL.

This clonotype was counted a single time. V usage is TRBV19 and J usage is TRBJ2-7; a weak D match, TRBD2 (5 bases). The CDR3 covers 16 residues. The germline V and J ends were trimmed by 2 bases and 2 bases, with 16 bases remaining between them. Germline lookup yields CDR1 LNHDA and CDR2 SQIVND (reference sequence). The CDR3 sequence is CASSISRRTATYEQYF. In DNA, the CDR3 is TGTGCCAGTAGTATAAGTCGGCGGACTGCGACCTACGAGCAGTACTTC.

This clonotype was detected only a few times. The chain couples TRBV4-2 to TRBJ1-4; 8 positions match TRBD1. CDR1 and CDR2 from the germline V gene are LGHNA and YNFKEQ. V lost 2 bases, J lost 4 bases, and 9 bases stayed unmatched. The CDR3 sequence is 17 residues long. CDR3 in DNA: TGTGCCAGCAGCCAACTCACCGGACAGGGAGGTAATGAAAAACTGTTTTTT. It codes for CASSQLTGQGGNEKLFF.

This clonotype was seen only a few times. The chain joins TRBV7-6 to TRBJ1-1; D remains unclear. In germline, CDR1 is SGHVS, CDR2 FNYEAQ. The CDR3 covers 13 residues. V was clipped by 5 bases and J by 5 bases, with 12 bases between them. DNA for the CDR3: TGTGCCAGCAGCCCTAACGGGAAAACTGAAGCTTTCTTT. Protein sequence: CASSPNGKTEAFF.